This is a list of T cell receptor beta chains from one sample in a study of technical replicates of blood from a handful of donors. Sequencing was performed with immunoSEQ multiplex PCR; in TCRdb, only in-frame clones are kept and a portion is missing. Of fewer than 90,000 clones listed, over 90% were seen once; the top ten hold about 0.23%. The sample was T cells isolated from PBMCs. The receptors derive from a human donor in good health. Both conserved end residues are part of each CDR3. A D gene is named only where the DNA matches it firmly. Size is omitted from some rows. Given values are once, few, many or a class for expanded clones.

v_gene	d_gene	abundance	j_gene	CDR3nt	CDR3aa
TRBV27	TRBD2	-	TRBJ2-7	TGTGCCAGCAGCCCCCGACTAGCGGGAGGGCTCGAGCAGTACTTC	CASSPRLAGGLEQYF
TRBV6-5	TRBD1	-	TRBJ1-2	TGTGCCAGCAGTTACAACGGACAGGGGCCTACTCGGGGCTACACCTTC	CASSYNGQGPTRGYTF
TRBV6-5	TRBD1	-	TRBJ1-5	TGTGCCAGCAGTTACTCGGACAGGGTCGATCAGCCCCAGCATTTT	CASSYSDRVDQPQHF
TRBV27	TRBD1	-	TRBJ2-3	TGTGCCAGCAGTTTAGCGGGACAGGGCGGCACAGATACGCAGTATTTT	CASSLAGQGGTDTQYF
TRBV27	-	-	TRBJ1-2	TGTGCCAGCAGTTTCAGACAGGCCGATGGCTACACCTTC	CASSFRQADGYTF
TRBV19	-	once	TRBJ1-5	TGTGCCAGTAGTATAGAATTTGCGGTGGGGGCCAGCAATCAGCCCCAGCATTTT	CASSIEFAVGASNQPQHF
TRBV19	TRBD2	-	TRBJ2-7	TGTGCCAGTAGCCGACTAGCGGAAGGAGTATACGAGCAGTACTTC	CASSRLAEGVYEQYF
TRBV9	-	-	TRBJ2-5	TGTGCCAGCAGCGTAGGAGGGAAAGAGACCCAGTACTTC	CASSVGGKETQYF
TRBV27	-	-	TRBJ2-7	TGTGCCAGCAGTCGGGACACGACGAGCGAGCAGTACTTC	CASSRDTTSEQYF
TRBV2	TRBD1	once	TRBJ2-1	TGTGCCAGCAGTGAAGACAGGGGGGCGTACAATGAGCAGTTCTTC	CASSEDRGAYNEQFF
TRBV10-3	TRBD1	-	TRBJ1-1	TGTGCCATCAGGGGACAGGGGTCTGAAGCTTTCTTT	CAIRGQGSEAFF
TRBV29-1	-	-	TRBJ2-2	TGCAGCGTTGTGGGCACTTCTGGGGAGCTGTTTTTT	CSVVGTSGELFF
TRBV28	TRBD1	-	TRBJ2-7	TGTGCCAGCAGCTCGGCCTCCGCAGGGGGATTAGGCGAGCAGTACTTC	CASSSASAGGLGEQYF
TRBV2	-	once	TRBJ2-2	TGTGCCAGCCGAGTCCTGGCGGGCCAAGACGGGGAGCTGTTTTTT	CASRVLAGQDGELFF
TRBV28	-	-	TRBJ1-1	TGTGCCAGCAGTCCAAGGAGGGGTACTGAAGCTTTCTTT	CASSPRRGTEAFF
TRBV2	-	-	TRBJ2-5	TGTGCCAGCACGAGTTTGGACCAAGAGACCCAGTACTTC	CASTSLDQETQYF
TRBV5-6	-	-	TRBJ2-7	TGTGCCAGCAACCTCCAGGTGGCGAACGAGCAGTACTTC	CASNLQVANEQYF
TRBV11-3	TRBD2	-	TRBJ2-1	TGTGCCAGCAGCGACACCAGACTAGCGGGTGAGCAGTTCTTC	CASSDTRLAGEQFF
TRBV28	-	-	TRBJ1-5	TGTGCCAGCAGCTACGACGCGGAGGAGGGAGGAAATCAGCCCCAGCATTTT	CASSYDAEEGGNQPQHF
TRBV18	-	once	TRBJ2-2	TGTGCCAGCTCAAGTTTGACTCGAACCGGGGAGCTGTTTTTT	CASSSLTRTGELFF
TRBV11-2	-	-	TRBJ2-5	TGTGCCAGCAGCTCAGCCGAGGCGGAGACCCAGTACTTC	CASSSAEAETQYF
TRBV30	TRBD1	-	TRBJ2-7	TGTGCCTGGAGTGTCGGGACAGGGAAGCACGAGCAGTACTTC	CAWSVGTGKHEQYF
TRBV19	TRBD2	-	TRBJ2-7	TGTGCCAGTAGTAGCCGGACTAGCGAGAACCCATCCTACGAGCAGTACTTC	CASSSRTSENPSYEQYF
TRBV2	TRBD1	-	TRBJ1-5	TGTGCCAGCAGAGGGACAGGGAGCAATCAGCCCCAGCATTTT	CASRGTGSNQPQHF
TRBV6-1	-	-	TRBJ1-2	TGTGCCAGCGTAGTCCTCAACTATGGCTACACCTTC	CASVVLNYGYTF
TRBV5-1	-	-	TRBJ2-5	TGCGCCAGCAGCCCCCTCGGGGTGGGAGTCCAAGAGACCCAGTACTTC	CASSPLGVGVQETQYF
TRBV4-1	-	-	TRBJ1-2	TGCGCCAGCAGCCAAGAGTCAGGAGGGGATGGCTACACCTTC	CASSQESGGDGYTF
TRBV28	TRBD1	-	TRBJ2-6	TGTGCCAGCAGCGAAACCGGGCGGGACAGGGGCGGACGTGGGGCCAACGTCCTGACTTTC	CASSETGRDRGGRGANVLTF
TRBV10-1	-	-	TRBJ2-7	TGCGCCAGCAGCCGGACAGCAAATTCCTACGAGCAGTACTTC	CASSRTANSYEQYF
TRBV5-1	TRBD2	-	TRBJ2-2	TGCGCCAGCACGCCGCGACTAGCGGGGAACACCGGGGAGCTGTTTTTT	CASTPRLAGNTGELFF
TRBV21-1	-	-	TRBJ1-1	TGTGCCAGCAGCAAAATCGCAACAGGGGGCGTAAATTGGTCTGAAGCTTTCTTT	CASSKIATGGVNWSEAFF
TRBV5-1	-	-	TRBJ2-3	TGCGCCAGCAGCTCTGGGGCCCTAGGGGTGCAGTATTTT	CASSSGALGVQYF
TRBV27	TRBD1	-	TRBJ1-5	TGTGCCAGCAGTCTTGACAGGGTTCAGCCCCAGCATTTT	CASSLDRVQPQHF
TRBV10-3	-	-	TRBJ2-7	TGTGCCATCAGTGGCGCATCCTACGAGCAGTACTTC	CAISGASYEQYF
TRBV6-1	TRBD2	-	TRBJ2-1	TGTGCCACCAACCTAGCGGGAGGAAGGGTATGGGAGCAGTTCTTC	CATNLAGGRVWEQFF
TRBV5-4	TRBD2	-	TRBJ2-2	TGTGCCAGCAGCCCCCGGATAGCGGGAGGGCGTGACACCGGGGAGCTGTTTTTT	CASSPRIAGGRDTGELFF
TRBV7-3	TRBD2	-	TRBJ2-2	TGTGCCAGCAGCTTAAGGGTGACCCCGAGCACGGGACTAGCGGGTGTAGCCGGGGAGCTGTTTTTT	CASSLRVTPSTGLAGVAGELFF
TRBV15	TRBD2	-	TRBJ2-2	TGTGCCACCAGTCCCTCGGCGGGGGGGACCGGGGAGCTGTTTTTT	CATSPSAGGTGELFF
TRBV2	TRBD1	-	TRBJ2-7	TGTGCCAGCAATAGTGGACAGGGGGCCTACGAGCAGTACTTC	CASNSGQGAYEQYF